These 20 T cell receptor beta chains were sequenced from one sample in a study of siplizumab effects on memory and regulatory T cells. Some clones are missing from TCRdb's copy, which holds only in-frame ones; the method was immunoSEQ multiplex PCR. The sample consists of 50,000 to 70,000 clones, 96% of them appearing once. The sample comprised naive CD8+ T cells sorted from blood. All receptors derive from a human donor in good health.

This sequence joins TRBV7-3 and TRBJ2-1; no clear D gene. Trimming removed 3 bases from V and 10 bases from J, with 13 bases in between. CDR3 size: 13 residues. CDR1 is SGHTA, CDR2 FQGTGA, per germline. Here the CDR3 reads CASSLGPTDEQFF. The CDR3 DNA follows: TGTGCCAGCAGCTTGGGTCCTACCGACGAGCAGTTCTTC.

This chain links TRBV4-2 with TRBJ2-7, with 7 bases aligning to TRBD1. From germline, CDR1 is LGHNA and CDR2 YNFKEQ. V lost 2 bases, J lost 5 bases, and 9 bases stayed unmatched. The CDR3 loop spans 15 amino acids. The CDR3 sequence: CASSQTTGLDDEQYF. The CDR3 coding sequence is TGTGCCAGCAGCCAAACGACAGGGTTGGACGACGAGCAGTACTTC.

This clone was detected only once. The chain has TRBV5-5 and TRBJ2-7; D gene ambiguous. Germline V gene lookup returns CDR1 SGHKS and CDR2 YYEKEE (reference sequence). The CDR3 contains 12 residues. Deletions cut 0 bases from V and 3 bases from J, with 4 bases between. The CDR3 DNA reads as TGTGCCAGCAGCTTGGCAGACTACGAGCAGTACTTC. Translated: CASSLADYEQYF.

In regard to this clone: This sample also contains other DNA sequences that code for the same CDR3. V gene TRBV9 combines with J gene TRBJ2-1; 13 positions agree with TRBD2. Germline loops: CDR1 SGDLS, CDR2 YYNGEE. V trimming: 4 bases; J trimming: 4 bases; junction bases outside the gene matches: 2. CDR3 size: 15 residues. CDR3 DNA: TGTGCCAGCAGCCCGACTAGCGGGGGGTACAATGAGCAGTTCTTC. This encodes CASSPTSGGYNEQFF.

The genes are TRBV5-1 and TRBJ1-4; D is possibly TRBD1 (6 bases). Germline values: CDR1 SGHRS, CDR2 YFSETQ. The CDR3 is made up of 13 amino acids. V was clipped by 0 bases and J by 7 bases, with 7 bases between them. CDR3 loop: CASSLEGVEKLFF. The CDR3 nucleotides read TGCGCCAGCAGCTTGGAGGGGGTTGAAAAACTGTTTTTT.

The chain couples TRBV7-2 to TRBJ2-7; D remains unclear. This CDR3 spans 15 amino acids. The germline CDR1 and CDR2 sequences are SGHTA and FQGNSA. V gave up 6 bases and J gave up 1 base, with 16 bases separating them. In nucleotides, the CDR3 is TGTGCCAGCAGTCTCGGTTCGTATTCTTCCTACGAGCAGTACTTC. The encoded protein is CASSLGSYSSYEQYF. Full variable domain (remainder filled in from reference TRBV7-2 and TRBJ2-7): GAGVSQSPSNKVTEKGKDVELRCDPISGHTALYWYRQSLGQGLEFLIYFQGNSAPDKSGLPSDRFSAERTGGSVSTLTIQRTQQEDSAVYLCASSLGSYSSYEQYFGPGTRLTVT.

The CDR3 reads CASSLGGDYNEQFF. CDR3 nucleotide sequence: TGCGCCAGCAGCTTAGGCGGGGACTACAATGAGCAGTTCTTC. V is TRBV5-1 and J is TRBJ2-1; D may be TRBD2 (6 bases). The CDR3 has 14 residues. CDR1 and CDR2 from the germline V gene are SGHRS and YFSETQ. With 2 bases removed from V and 3 bases from J, the gap between germline ends came to 9 bases. Based on the CDR3 plus reference TRBV5-1 and TRBJ2-1, the full variable domain is KAGVTQTPRYLIKTRGQQVTLSCSPISGHRSVSWYQQTPGQGLQFLFEYFSETQRNKGNFPGRFSGRQFSNSRSEMNVSTLELGDSALYLCASSLGGDYNEQFFGPGTRLTVL.

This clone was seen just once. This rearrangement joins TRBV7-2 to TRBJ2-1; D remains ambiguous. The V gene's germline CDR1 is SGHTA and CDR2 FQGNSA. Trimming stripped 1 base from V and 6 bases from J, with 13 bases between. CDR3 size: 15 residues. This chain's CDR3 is CASSLGPGTINEQFF. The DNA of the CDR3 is TGTGCCAGCAGCTTAGGGCCCGGAACAATCAATGAGCAGTTCTTC.

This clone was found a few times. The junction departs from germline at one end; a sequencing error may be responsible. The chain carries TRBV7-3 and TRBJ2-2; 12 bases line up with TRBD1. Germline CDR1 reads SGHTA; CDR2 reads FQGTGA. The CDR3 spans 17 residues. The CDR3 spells CASSPPGQGANTGELFF. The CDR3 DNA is TGTGCCAGCAGCCCGCCGGGACAGGGGGCGAATACCGGGGAGCTGTTTTTT. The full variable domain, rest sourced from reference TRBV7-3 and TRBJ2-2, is GAGVSQTPSNKVTEKGKYVELRCDPISGHTALYWYRQSLGQGPEFLIYFQGTGAADDSGLPNDRFFAVRPEGSVSTLKIQRTERGDSAVYLCASSPPGQGANTGELFFGEGSRLTVL.

CDR3 bases: TGTGCCAGCAGCCAGGGACAGGGGTTGGGGAATCAGCCCCAGCATTTT. This translates into CASSQGQGLGNQPQHF. The chain uses TRBV28 and TRBJ1-5; 10 bases align to TRBD1. The CDR3 length is 16 residues. CDR1 is MDHEN and CDR2 is SYDVKM in the germline V gene. With V trimmed by 6 bases and J by 4 bases, 9 bases remained unmatched. Full variable domain (missing parts from reference TRBV28 and TRBJ1-5): DVKVTQSSRYLVKRTGEKVFLECVQDMDHENMFWYRQDPGLGLRLIYFSYDVKMKEKGDIPEGYSVSREKKERFSLILESASTNQTSMYLCASSQGQGLGNQPQHFGDGTRLSIL.

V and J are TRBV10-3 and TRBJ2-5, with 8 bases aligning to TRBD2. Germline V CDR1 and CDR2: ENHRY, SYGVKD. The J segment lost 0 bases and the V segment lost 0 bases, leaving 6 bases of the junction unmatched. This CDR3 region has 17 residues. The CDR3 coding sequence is TGTGCCATCAGTGAGTCACTAGCGGCCCCGTACCAAGAGACCCAGTACTTC. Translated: CAISESLAAPYQETQYF.

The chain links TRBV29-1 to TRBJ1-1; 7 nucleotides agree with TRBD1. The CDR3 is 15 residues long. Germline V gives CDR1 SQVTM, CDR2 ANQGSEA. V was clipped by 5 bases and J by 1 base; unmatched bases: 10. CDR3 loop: CSVLGTGQTNTEAFF. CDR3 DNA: TGCAGCGTTTTGGGGACGGGACAGACGAACACTGAAGCTTTCTTT.

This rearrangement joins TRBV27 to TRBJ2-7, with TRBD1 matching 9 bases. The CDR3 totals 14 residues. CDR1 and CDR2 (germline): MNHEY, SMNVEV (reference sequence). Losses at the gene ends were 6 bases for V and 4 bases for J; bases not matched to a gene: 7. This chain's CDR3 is CASSPTGGGYEQYF. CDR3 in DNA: TGTGCCAGCAGCCCGACAGGGGGAGGTTACGAGCAGTACTTC.

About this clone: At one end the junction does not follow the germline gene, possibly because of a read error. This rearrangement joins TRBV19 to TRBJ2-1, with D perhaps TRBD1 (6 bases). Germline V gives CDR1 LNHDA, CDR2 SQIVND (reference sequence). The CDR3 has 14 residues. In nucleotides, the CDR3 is TGTGCCAGTAGTTACAGGGTCCTGAGAAGGGTCGGCATCTTC. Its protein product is CASSYRVLRRVGIF.

The CDR3, as DNA: TGTGCCAGCAGCCCCTGGGGGCAAGAGACCCAGTACTTC. Its protein is CASSPWGQETQYF. The V call is TRBV7-7, the J call TRBJ2-5; D might be TRBD1 or TRBD2, each matching 5 bases. Trimming stripped 5 bases from V and 2 bases from J, with 9 bases between. CDR1 and CDR2 from the germline V gene are SSHAT and FNYEAQ (reference sequence). The CDR3 runs 13 residues.

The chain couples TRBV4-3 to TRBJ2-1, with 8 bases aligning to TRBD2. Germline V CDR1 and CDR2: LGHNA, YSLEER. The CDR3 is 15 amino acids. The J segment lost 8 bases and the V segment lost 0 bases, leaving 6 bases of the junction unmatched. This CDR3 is CASSQDPGGAYEQFF. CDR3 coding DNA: TGCGCCAGCAGCCAAGATCCCGGGGGGGCCTATGAGCAGTTCTTC.

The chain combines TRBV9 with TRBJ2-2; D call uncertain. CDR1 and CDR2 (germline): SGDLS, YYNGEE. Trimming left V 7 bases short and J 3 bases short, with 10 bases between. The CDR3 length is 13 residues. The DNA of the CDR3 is TGTGCCAGCGTGGGCCGGGACACCGGGGAGCTGTTTTTT. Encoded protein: CASVGRDTGELFF.

The CDR3 nucleotides are TGTGCCAGTAGTATGGACCGGATGAACACTGAAGCTTTCTTT. Its protein product is CASSMDRMNTEAFF. The chain employs TRBV19 and TRBJ1-1; D is undetermined. The CDR3 sequence is 14 residues long. Germline V gene sequence: CDR1 LNHDA, CDR2 SQIVND (reference sequence). V dropped 3 bases and J dropped 0 bases, with 8 bases sitting between them. Full variable domain (rest looked up from reference TRBV19 and TRBJ1-1): DGGITQSPKYLFRKEGQNVTLSCEQNLNHDAMYWYRQDPGQGLRLIYYSQIVNDFQKGDIAEGYSVSREKKESFPLTVTSAQKNPTAFYLCASSMDRMNTEAFFGQGTRLTVV.

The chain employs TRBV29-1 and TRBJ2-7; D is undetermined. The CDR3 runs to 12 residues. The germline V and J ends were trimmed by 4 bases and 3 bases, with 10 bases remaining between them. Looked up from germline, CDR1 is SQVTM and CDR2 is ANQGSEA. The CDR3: CSVVDGRYEQYF. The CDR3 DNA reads TGCAGCGTTGTTGACGGCCGCTACGAGCAGTACTTC.

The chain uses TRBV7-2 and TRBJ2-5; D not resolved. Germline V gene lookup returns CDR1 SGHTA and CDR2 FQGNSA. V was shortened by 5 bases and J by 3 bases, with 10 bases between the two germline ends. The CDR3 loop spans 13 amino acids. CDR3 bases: TGTGCCAGCAGCCCAGATAACGAAGAGACCCAGTACTTC. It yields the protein CASSPDNEETQYF.